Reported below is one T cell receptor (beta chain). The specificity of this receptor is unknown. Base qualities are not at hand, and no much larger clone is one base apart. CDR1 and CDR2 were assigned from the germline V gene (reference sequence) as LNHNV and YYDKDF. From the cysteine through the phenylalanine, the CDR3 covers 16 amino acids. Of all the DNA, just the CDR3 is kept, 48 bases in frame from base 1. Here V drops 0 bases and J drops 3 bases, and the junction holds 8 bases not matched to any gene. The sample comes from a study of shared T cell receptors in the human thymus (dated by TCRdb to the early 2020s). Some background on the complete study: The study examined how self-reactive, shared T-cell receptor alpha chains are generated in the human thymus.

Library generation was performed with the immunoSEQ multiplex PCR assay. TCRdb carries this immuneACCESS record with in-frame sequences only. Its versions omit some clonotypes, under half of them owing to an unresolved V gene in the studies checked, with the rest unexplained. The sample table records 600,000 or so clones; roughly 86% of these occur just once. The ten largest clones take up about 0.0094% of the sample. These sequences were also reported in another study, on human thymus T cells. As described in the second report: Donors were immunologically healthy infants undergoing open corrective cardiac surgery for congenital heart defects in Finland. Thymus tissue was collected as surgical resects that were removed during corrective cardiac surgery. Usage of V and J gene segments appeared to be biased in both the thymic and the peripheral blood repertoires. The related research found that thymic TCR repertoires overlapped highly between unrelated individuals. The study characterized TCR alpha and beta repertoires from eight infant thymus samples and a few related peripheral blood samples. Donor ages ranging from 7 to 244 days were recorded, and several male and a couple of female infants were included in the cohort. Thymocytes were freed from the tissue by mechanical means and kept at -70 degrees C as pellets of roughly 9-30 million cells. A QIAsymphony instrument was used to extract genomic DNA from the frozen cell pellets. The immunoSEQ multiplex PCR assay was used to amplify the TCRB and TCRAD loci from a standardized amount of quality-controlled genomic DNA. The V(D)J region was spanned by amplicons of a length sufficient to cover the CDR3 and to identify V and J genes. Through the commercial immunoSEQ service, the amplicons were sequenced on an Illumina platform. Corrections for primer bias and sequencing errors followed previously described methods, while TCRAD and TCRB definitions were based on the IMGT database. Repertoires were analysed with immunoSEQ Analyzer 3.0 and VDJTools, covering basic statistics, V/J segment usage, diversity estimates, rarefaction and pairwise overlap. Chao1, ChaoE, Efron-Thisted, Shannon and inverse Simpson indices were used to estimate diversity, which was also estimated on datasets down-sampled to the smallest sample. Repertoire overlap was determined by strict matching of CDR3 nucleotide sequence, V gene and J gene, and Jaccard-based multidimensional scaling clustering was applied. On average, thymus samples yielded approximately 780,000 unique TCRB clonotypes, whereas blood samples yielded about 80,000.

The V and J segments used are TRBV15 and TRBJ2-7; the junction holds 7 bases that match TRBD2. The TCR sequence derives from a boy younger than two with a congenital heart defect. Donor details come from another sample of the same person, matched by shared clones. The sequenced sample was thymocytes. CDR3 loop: CATSRDLRERDYEQYF. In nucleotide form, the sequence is TGTGCCACCAGCAGAGATCTAAGGGAGCGGGACTACGAGCAGTACTTC.